Below are 28 T cell receptor beta chains sequenced from a single sample in a study of blood T cell repertoires in COVID-19 (dated by TCRdb to about 2020). The library was made by the immunoSEQ multiplex PCR assay. TCRdb obtained this table from immuneACCESS and retained in-frame rearrangements with V and J assigned. These tables miss some clones; where compared with another copy, unresolved V genes account for less than half of the shortfall, and the remainder is unexplained. This sample gives roughly 260,000 clones in total; approximately 90% of them show up just once. The top ten clonotypes cover roughly 3.9% of the sample. The sequenced material came from peripheral blood. All receptors derive from a man aged 60-69 years who had recovered from COVID-19.

In DNA form, the CDR3 reads TGTGCCAGCAGCCTTGACCGGGCCGGGGAGCTGTTTTTT. It specifies CASSLDRAGELFF. The chain recombines TRBV5-6 with TRBJ2-2; D gene ambiguous. Trimming left V 4 bases short and J 6 bases short, with 10 bases between. CDR3 length equals 13 residues. Germline V gene data show CDR1 as SGHDT and CDR2 as YYEEEE. The full variable domain, completed using reference TRBV5-6 and TRBJ2-2, is DAGVTQSPTHLIKTRGQQVTLRCSPKSGHDTVSWYQQALGQGPQFIFQYYEEEERQRGNFPDRFSGHQFPNYSSELNVNALLLGDSALYLCASSLDRAGELFFGEGSRLTVL.

The CDR3 sequence is CASSVVGTGTDGYTF. The CDR3 DNA follows: TGTGCCAGCAGCGTAGTTGGGACAGGGACGGATGGCTACACCTTC. V gene TRBV9 combines with J gene TRBJ1-2; the match to TRBD1 covers 9 bases. This CDR3 spans 15 amino acids. CDR1 and CDR2 from the germline V gene are SGDLS and YYNGEE. With 0 bases clipped from V and 6 bases from J, the junction kept 6 bases outside the gene matches.

This clone showed up just a few times. The same CDR3 also results from other DNA sequences found in this sample. The chain is built from TRBV5-1 and TRBJ1-2; 9 nucleotides agree with TRBD1. Germline assignment: CDR1 SGHRS and CDR2 YFSETQ. The CDR3 sequence is 13 residues long. V lost 0 bases, J lost 6 bases, and 0 bases stayed unmatched. CDR3 DNA sequence: TGCGCCAGCAGCTTGGGGGACAGGGATGGCTACACCTTC. Translation gives CASSLGDRDGYTF.

The rearrangement uses TRBV12-3 or TRBV12-4 and TRBJ1-2, with a tentative D call TRBD1 (6 bases). The CDR3 length is 13 residues. The V end lost 6 bases, the J end lost 2 bases, and 10 bases lay between the germline ends. Here the CDR3 DNA reads TGTGCCAGCAGAACAACAGGGAACTATGGCTACACCTTC. Encoded protein: CASRTTGNYGYTF.

The chain employs TRBV6-5 and TRBJ2-4; the D is unclear. CDR3 length: 11 residues. Trimming took off 7 bases at V and 4 bases at J, with 5 bases between the two ends. From germline, CDR1 is MNHEY and CDR2 SVGAGI. The CDR3: CASTLKNIQYF. CDR3 sequence (DNA): TGTGCCAGCACCTTGAAAAACATTCAGTACTTC.

The rearrangement joins TRBV19 to TRBJ2-1, with TRBD1 as a possible D gene (5 bases). Germline V CDR1 and CDR2: LNHDA, SQIVND (reference sequence). With 3 bases removed from V and 5 bases from J, the gap between germline ends came to 8 bases. The CDR3 consists of 13 residues. CDR3 nucleotides: TGTGCCAGTAGTATTTCCAGGGACAATGAGCAGTTCTTC. This gives the protein CASSISRDNEQFF.

The chain has TRBV10-3 and TRBJ2-5, with 9 bases lining up with TRBD2. Germline CDR1 reads ENHRY; CDR2 reads SYGVKD. V shed 6 bases and J 3 bases; nucleotides not matched to a gene: 5. This CDR3 has 14 amino acids. The CDR3 here is CAIRVVAGEETQYF. For the CDR3, the DNA is TGTGCCATCAGAGTGGTAGCGGGGGAAGAGACCCAGTACTTC.

This clone appeared a single time. This chain joins TRBV6-5 and TRBJ1-2, with a possible D match to TRBD1 (5 bases). V lost 6 bases and J lost 4, with 12 bases in between. Germline V gene data show CDR1 as MNHEY and CDR2 as SVGAGI. This CDR3 has 13 residues. CDR3 residues: CASRQDSGYGYTF. The CDR3 bases are TGTGCCAGCAGACAAGACAGTGGCTATGGCTACACCTTC.

The chain employs TRBV6-6 and TRBJ1-3; TRBD1 aligns across 8 bases. Trimming removed 5 bases from V and 7 bases from J; junction bases left unmatched: 16. The CDR3 is made up of 17 amino acids. The germline V gene has CDR1 MNHNY and CDR2 SVGAGI (reference sequence). The CDR3 here is CASSQSNRGGTANTIYF. The CDR3 DNA reads TGTGCCAGCAGTCAATCCAACAGGGGGGGAACGGCGAACACCATATATTTT.

The rearrangement links TRBV18 to TRBJ1-1; D is unresolved. V lost 4 bases, J lost 1 base, and 13 bases lay in between. Germline V gene sequence: CDR1 KGHSH, CDR2 LQKENI. There are 15 residues in the CDR3. CDR3 residues: CASSLGLPGNTEAFF. The CDR3 DNA follows: TGTGCCAGCTCACTGGGTCTCCCAGGGAACACTGAAGCTTTCTTT.

This chain joins TRBV24-1 and TRBJ2-2; tentatively, D is TRBD2 (7 bases). CDR1 is KGHDR, CDR2 SFDVKD, per germline. This CDR3 is 15 amino acids long. Trimming cost V 7 bases and J 5 bases, with 16 bases left between them. This CDR3 reads CATSQSGGRTGELFF. For the CDR3, the DNA is TGTGCCACCAGCCAATCGGGGGGCCGGACCGGGGAGCTGTTTTTT.

The chain recombines TRBV11-2 with TRBJ1-4, with 8 bases fitting TRBD1. Germline V gives CDR1 SGHAT, CDR2 FQNNGV. The CDR3 totals 14 residues. Trimming cost V 5 bases and J 7 bases; bases outside gene matches: 6. CDR3 DNA sequence: TGTGCCAGCAGCAAGGACAGGGTTGGTGAAAAACTGTTTTTT. Encoded protein: CASSKDRVGEKLFF.

As DNA, the CDR3 is TGTGCCAGCAGTTGGGGACAGGGAAACTATGGCTACACCTTC. It translates to CASSWGQGNYGYTF. J is TRBJ1-2 and V is TRBV28, with 9 positions matching TRBD1. CDR3 size: 14 residues. Trimming at V came to 4 bases and at J to 2 bases, leaving 2 bases not matched to a gene. Germline CDR1 MDHEN, CDR2 SYDVKM.

The chain employs TRBV4-2 and TRBJ2-5; 16 positions match TRBD2. The CDR3 totals 17 residues. After removal of 4 bases from V and 5 bases from J, the junction contained 7 bases not matched to a gene. Per germline, CDR1 LGHNA and CDR2 YNFKEQ. CDR3 nucleotides: TGTGCCAGCAGCCCGGGACTAGCGGGGGGGGGCGGTGAGACCCAGTACTTC. Amino acid sequence: CASSPGLAGGGGETQYF.

CDR3 coding DNA: TGTGCCAGCAGCTTGGACGGGGGGCTAAACACCATATATTTT. Protein: CASSLDGGLNTIYF. The chain joins TRBV5-6 to TRBJ1-3; weak D call: TRBD1 (6 bases). Per the germline V gene, CDR1 is SGHDT and CDR2 is YYEEEE. This CDR3 spans 14 amino acids. Trimming pared 0 bases from V and 6 bases from J, leaving 10 bases between.

V gene TRBV3-1 (or the pseudogene TRBV3-2) combines with J gene TRBJ2-5; TRBD2 matches at 8 bases. There are 15 residues in the CDR3. Germline V gene data show CDR1 as LGHDT and CDR2 as YNNKEL (reference sequence). The V and J ends lost 5 bases and 4 bases, in that order; junction bases with no gene match: 9. The CDR3 sequence: CASSSTSRGGETQYF. The CDR3 region has the DNA TGTGCCAGCAGCAGTACCAGCCGGGGGGGAGAGACCCAGTACTTC.

In DNA form, the CDR3 reads TGTGCCAGCAGTGGAGTACAGGGTTTCTACGAGCAGTACTTC. This sequence encodes CASSGVQGFYEQYF. J is TRBJ2-7 and V is TRBV2, with a possible D match to TRBD1 (6 bases). This CDR3 has 14 amino acids. Germline CDR1 and CDR2: SNHLY and FYNNEI. The V end was cut by 4 bases, the J end by 3 bases, with 13 bases between.

The chain carries TRBV5-1 and TRBJ2-2; D is possibly TRBD2 (7 bases). V was shortened by 1 base and J by 4 bases, with 14 bases between the two germline ends. The CDR3 length is 16 residues. CDR1 and CDR2 from the germline V gene are SGHRS and YFSETQ. CDR3 sequence: CASSLNREGTTGELFF. In DNA form, the CDR3 reads TGCGCCAGCAGCTTGAACAGGGAGGGGACCACCGGGGAGCTGTTTTTT.

This clone turned up a few times. The chain couples TRBV7-2 to TRBJ2-1; 11 bases map to TRBD2. The V gene end was trimmed by 1 base and the J gene end by 9 bases; junction bases not matched to a gene: 2. The CDR3 length is 14 residues. Germline loops: CDR1 SGHTA, CDR2 FQGNSA. The CDR3 nucleotides read TGTGCCAGCAGCTTAGGACTAGCGGGGACTGAGCAGTTCTTC. Encoded protein: CASSLGLAGTEQFF.

The chain couples TRBV5-1 to TRBJ2-5; 15 nucleotides match TRBD2. CDR3 length equals 16 residues. The J segment lost 4 bases and the V segment lost 1 base, leaving 2 bases of the junction unmatched. CDR1 is SGHRS, CDR2 YFSETQ, per germline. This chain's CDR3 is CASSLSGLAGGETQYF. CDR3 DNA: TGCGCCAGCAGCTTGTCGGGACTAGCGGGGGGAGAGACCCAGTACTTC.

The V and J genes are TRBV5-4 and TRBJ1-1; perhaps TRBD1 as D (5 bases). Trimming took 4 bases from V and 0 from J, leaving 7 bases between them. The germline V gene encodes CDR1 SGHNT and CDR2 YYREEE (reference sequence). This CDR3 region has 13 residues. DNA for the CDR3: TGTGCCAGCAGCATGACAGTGAACACTGAAGCTTTCTTT. Translation: CASSMTVNTEAFF.

The chain links TRBV19 to TRBJ1-1, with D unclear. Trimming took off 3 bases at V and 1 base at J, with 9 bases between the two ends. Germline CDR1 LNHDA, CDR2 SQIVND (reference sequence). The length of the CDR3 is 14 residues. CDR3 residues: CASSISRGNTEAFF. The CDR3 DNA reads as TGTGCCAGTAGTATTAGTCGGGGGAACACTGAAGCTTTCTTT.

The chain is built from TRBV29-1 and TRBJ2-1; 10 nucleotides match TRBD1. The V segment lost 6 bases and the J segment 1 base; nucleotides outside the gene matches: 3. Germline V gene lookup returns CDR1 SQVTM and CDR2 ANQGSEA. The CDR3 is 14 residues long. The CDR3 DNA follows: TGCAGCGTCGAGGGACAGGGGTCCTACAATGAGCAGTTCTTC. It codes for CSVEGQGSYNEQFF.

This clone was observed once. The V gene is TRBV4-1, the J gene TRBJ1-3; 7 nucleotides agree with TRBD1. Germline lookup yields CDR1 MGHRA and CDR2 YSYEKL. V lost 3 bases and J lost 1; bases outside the gene matches: 6. CDR3 length equals 16 residues. CDR3 sequence: CASSHNRGRSGNTIYF. CDR3 nucleotides: TGCGCCAGCAGCCATAACAGGGGAAGATCTGGAAACACCATATATTTT.

The chain is built from TRBV19 and TRBJ1-4, with 8 bases aligning to TRBD1. J lost 8 bases, V lost 3 bases, and 5 bases had no gene match. This CDR3 has 14 amino acids. Germline V gene data show CDR1 as LNHDA and CDR2 as SQIVND (reference sequence). CDR3 coding DNA: TGTGCCAGTAGTATGGACAGGGATGACGAAAAACTGTTTTTT. It is translated as CASSMDRDDEKLFF.

This chain connects TRBV7-9 to TRBJ1-1, with D possibly being TRBD1 (5 bases). Germline CDR1 reads SEHNR; CDR2 reads FQNEAQ (reference sequence). V was shortened by 7 bases and J by 6 bases, with 15 bases between the two germline ends. This CDR3 is 13 amino acids long. The CDR3 loop reads CASTSPGFAEAFF. The CDR3 region has the DNA TGTGCCAGCACCTCACCAGGGTTCGCTGAAGCTTTCTTT.

This clone appeared a few times. The chain employs TRBV6-1 and TRBJ2-3, with TRBD2 matching over 12 bases. Losses at the gene ends were 1 base for V and 3 bases for J; bases not matched to a gene: 14. The CDR3 length is 20 residues. In germline, CDR1 is MNHNS, CDR2 SASEGT. For the CDR3, the DNA is TGTGCCAGCAGTGAAGATCTGGTCGTACTAGCGGGGGGTAGGACAGATACGCAGTATTTT. This gives the protein CASSEDLVVLAGGRTDTQYF.

The table lists this clone with a count of one. The chain is built from TRBV6-1 and TRBJ2-1; no reliable D call. This CDR3 spans 15 amino acids. V lost 1 base and J 0 bases, leaving 7 bases between the germline ends. Per the germline V gene, CDR1 is MNHNS and CDR2 is SASEGT. The CDR3 bases are TGTGCCAGCAGTGAAGTGGCAGGCTCCTACAATGAGCAGTTCTTC. Protein product: CASSEVAGSYNEQFF.